The clone carrying this T cell receptor beta chain was seen a few times. CDR3 length: 13 residues. The germline CDR1 and CDR2 sequences are LNHDA and SQIVND (reference sequence). V dropped 6 bases and J dropped 6 bases, with 14 bases sitting between them. This entry belongs to a study of blood T cell repertoires in COVID-19. As processed by the authors: Amplification of reference gene primers was used by the study to estimate nucleated cell counts. Here immunoSEQ multiplex PCR was the method, and the copy in TCRdb shows in-frame clones only, minus some. The D gene and trimming were derived from the DNA, and the V and J assignments and clone size from that table. There are about 140,000 clones in the sample; roughly four fifths occur only once, and 8% to 10% lies in the top ten.

Sequencing was performed on peripheral blood. This chain connects TRBV19 to TRBJ1-1; D may be TRBD1 (5 bases). The sequence derives from a woman aged 80 or older in a cohort sampled during active or convalescent COVID-19. This chain's CDR3 is CASSMGRAAEAFF. The DNA of the CDR3 is TGTGCCAGTAGCATGGGCAGGGCCGCTGAAGCTTTCTTT.